This T cell receptor (beta chain) was recorded in a study of PD-L1 blockade in urothelial cancer. For the study at large: Male sex and bladder-origin urothelial cancer characterized about 85% of the roughly 30 patients. Blood underwent analysis 3 weeks (second dose) and 6 weeks after treatment began.

Anywhere from 1 to 8 samples came from each patient, spanning pretreatment and on-treatment. Each PCR had synthetic TCR analog templates added to it as a spike-in. Libraries were prepared by immunoSEQ multiplex PCR; TCRdb keeps only in-frame clonotypes and omits some of them. This sample has around 100,000 clones; approximately 85% occur once, and the top ten carry 2% to 2.5%. The specimen was PBMCs, collected around atezolizumab (anti-PD-L1) treatment. The sequence was obtained from a man aged 45 to 65 with urothelial cancer.

The CDR3 sequence: CASSLGALAGGPHEQFF. CDR3 sequence (DNA): TGTGCCAGCAGCTTAGGGGCTCTAGCGGGAGGGCCCCATGAGCAGTTCTTC. The chain uses TRBV7-9 and TRBJ2-1; 12 bases are a match to TRBD2. CDR1 is SEHNR and CDR2 is FQNEAQ in the germline V gene (reference sequence). The CDR3 contains 17 residues. Trimming removed 1 base from V and 8 bases from J; junction bases left unmatched: 9.